This T cell receptor beta chain was profiled in a study of cytomegalovirus exposure and HLA in healthy donors. Study as a whole: Caucasian-associated ancestry cluster membership applied to about four fifths of around 400 genotyped donors.

Donors were ostensibly healthy at sampling, although undocumented immune exposures were probable. Study-level results: TCR beta V segments were, for the most part, productive about 87% or about 30% of the time in an earlier analysis.

PCR involved 60 Vbeta and 13 Jbeta primers. Original processing methods: A follow-up analysis tallied about 80 million unique TCR beta chains, approximately 10 million shared. Only in-frame clones appear in the TCRdb table, and some are missing; sequencing was by immunoSEQ multiplex PCR. V and J calls and clone size follow that table, whereas D and trimming were derived from the DNA. The sample carries 150,000 to 200,000 clones, roughly 80% recorded once. In the case of this clone: Its antigen remains unknown.

Germline loops: CDR1 MDHEN, CDR2 SYDVKM. With 4 bases clipped from V and 0 bases from J, the junction kept 17 bases outside the gene matches. The CDR3 extends over 21 amino acids. The chain is built from TRBV28 and TRBJ2-6, with 8 bases identical to TRBD1. The sequenced sample consisted of PBMCs. The receptor was derived from a woman between 25 and 40 years old in good health and CMV-seropositive. CDR3 protein: CASSSALGAGQALSGANVLTF. The DNA of the CDR3 is TGTGCCAGCAGTTCAGCCCTAGGGGCGGGACAGGCCCTCTCTGGGGCCAACGTCCTGACTTTC.